This record concerns one TCR beta chain sequence. No antigen is known for it. Healthy Caucasians from Russia aged about 6 to 90 served as donors. The sample belongs to a study of blood T cells in healthy people across ages. Study at large: In model experiments, template switching was able to capture about one barcoded beta molecule for every two T cells that were present. Broader study findings: In long-lived donors, naive CD4+ cell counts and diversity exceeded those of aged donors.

The V end was cut by 5 bases, the J end by 2 bases, with 10 bases between. Germline loops: CDR1 SGHTA, CDR2 FQGNSA. CDR3 length: 15 amino acids. It was with a sample-barcoded 5' primer and a J-beta primer mix that a second PCR of roughly 7 to 12 cycles was run. TCRdb re-called the 5' RACE reads with MiXCR, one entry per CDR3 protein. The data hold some 1,000,000 distinct CDR3 sequences, with approximately 25% observed a single time. The same specimen was also included in a second study, on T cells of mothers and their children. Turning to that study: In this cohort, donors were three healthy Caucasian mothers plus their six children.

Sequenced input: blood. The sequence derives from a girl aged 2 to 9 in good health. V usage is TRBV7-2 and J usage is TRBJ1-6, with no clear D. DNA of the CDR3: TGTGCCAGCAGCCCGGGTGAGGCCTATAATTCACCCCTCCACTTT. Residues: CASSPGEAYNSPLHF.